This section outlines one TCR beta chain sequence together with its context. The antigen remains undetermined. V was pared by 0 bases and J by 3 bases, with 11 bases of the junction left unmatched. Germline CDR1 KGHSH, CDR2 LQKENI. The CDR3 totals 17 residues. In chemo-refractory metastatic non-small-cell lung cancer, patients got ipilimumab CTLA-4 blockade together with focal radiation. These data belong to a study of radiotherapy plus CTLA-4 blockade in lung cancer. The overall study: Objective responses occurred in about a sixth of patients; 31% had disease control. Whole-study results and caveats: Early clone dynamics of blood T cells, plus interferon-beta, reportedly predicted response best. Tumor-origin TCR clones grew in blood after radiotherapy plus ipilimumab.

Profiling relied on immunoSEQ multiplex PCR, and the TCRdb table lists in-frame clones only, not all of them. The data show 75,000 to 95,000 clones, 60% to 80% seen once. Sample: peripheral blood, taken from a patient treated with radiotherapy plus ipilimumab. The V and J genes are TRBV18 and TRBJ2-7, with 7 bases lining up with TRBD1. The receptor was derived from a human donor with non-small cell lung cancer that progressed on radiotherapy plus ipilimumab. CDR3 region: CASSPPLGGGNLYEQYF. As DNA, the CDR3 is TGTGCCAGCTCACCACCTTTAGGGGGCGGTAATCTCTACGAGCAGTACTTC.